Many counts were recorded for the clone carrying this T cell receptor (beta chain). The antigen is not known. Graves' hyperthyroidism showing no ophthalmopathy progression within 18 months was considered stable. Patients having uncontrolled infection, another autoimmune disease, pregnancy or lactation were not included. This sample is part of a study of T cells in Graves' hyperthyroidism and ophthalmopathy. Amplification of TCR beta CDR3 regions used RNA as the template. TCR CDR3 underwent first-round RT-PCR with the HTBI primer set. TCRdb independently ran MiXCR on the multiplex PCR reads; one entry per CDR3 protein. The sample yields hundreds of thousands of distinct CDR3 sequences, 20% to 25% seen once. Study-wide results and caveats: The blood repertoire included most of the expanded thyroid clonotypes above 0.001. Ophthalmopathy onset followed model prediction by a median roughly six months.

Germline lookup yields CDR1 SGHAT and CDR2 FQNNGV. V dropped 3 bases and J dropped 9; count of bases not matched to a gene: 7. The CDR3 is 15 residues long. The chain couples TRBV11-2 to TRBJ2-1; 11 bases map to TRBD2. The receptor's source is a man aged 50 or older with Graves' hyperthyroidism. Sequenced: blood. For the CDR3, the DNA is TGTGCCAGCAGCTTTAGACTAGCGGGAAATCTTGAGCAGTTCTTC. It yields the protein CASSFRLAGNLEQFF.